This is a list of T cell receptor beta chains from one sample in a study of technical replicates of blood from several donors. TCRdb's table, derived via immunoSEQ multiplex PCR, lists solely in-frame clones and lacks some. The table includes approximately 79,000 clones, around 95% detected once. The sample was T cells isolated from PBMCs. These receptors were obtained from a human donor in good health. Each CDR3 is given with its conserved first and last residue. A D gene is named only where the DNA matches it firmly. Clone size is given for some rows only: seen once, a few or many times, or a class if the clone is expanded.

DNA | CDR3 | J | length | V | size | D
TGTGCCAGCTCCTGGGGACAGCCCTTCGGTTCTAACTATGGCTACACCTTC | CASSWGQPFGSNYGYTF | TRBJ1-2 | 17 | TRBV27 | - | TRBD1
TGTGCCAGTAGCCCTTTAGGACTAGCGGGAGGGCCGGTGGAGCTGTTTTTT | CASSPLGLAGGPVELFF | TRBJ2-2 | 17 | TRBV19 | few | TRBD2
TGTGCCATCAGTGAGCCTCTAGCGTTCGGGCGCGAGCAGTACTTC | CAISEPLAFGREQYF | TRBJ2-7 | 15 | TRBV10-3 | - | -
TGTGCCAGCAGTTACGCCATAGCGGGAGGGCGGGACATTCAGTACTTC | CASSYAIAGGRDIQYF | TRBJ2-4 | 16 | TRBV6-6 | - | TRBD2
TGCGCCAGCAGCCACCCCTATACTATCACGCAGTATTTT | CASSHPYTITQYF | TRBJ2-3 | 13 | TRBV5-1 | - | -
TGCGCCAGCAGGCCGGGACAGCAAGAGACCCAGTACTTC | CASRPGQQETQYF | TRBJ2-5 | 13 | TRBV10-2 | - | TRBD1
TGTGCCAGCAGTCATTCTCTAGCGGGGAAATACAATGAGCAGTTCTTC | CASSHSLAGKYNEQFF | TRBJ2-1 | 16 | TRBV5-4 | once | TRBD2
TGTGCCTGGAGCACTTACAATGAAAAACTGTTTTTT | CAWSTYNEKLFF | TRBJ1-4 | 12 | TRBV30 | - | -
TGTGCCAGTAGTGGGACAGTCACAGATACGCAGTATTTT | CASSGTVTDTQYF | TRBJ2-3 | 13 | TRBV19 | - | TRBD1
TGCGCCAGCAGCCAAGTTGGCAGGGGCGGCAATCAGCCCCAGCATTTT | CASSQVGRGGNQPQHF | TRBJ1-5 | 16 | TRBV4-1 | - | -
TGTGCCAGCAGCAACAGGGATAGCAATCAGCCCCAGCATTTT | CASSNRDSNQPQHF | TRBJ1-5 | 14 | TRBV6-1 | - | -
TGCGCCAGCAGTGAGAGCCCACCAGGACAGGGATCCTACGAGCAGTACTTC | CASSESPPGQGSYEQYF | TRBJ2-7 | 17 | TRBV10-1 | - | TRBD1
TGTGCCAGCAGCTTGGCGGGCGGGGGCATCCAAGAGACCCAGTACTTC | CASSLAGGGIQETQYF | TRBJ2-5 | 16 | TRBV7-3 | - | -
TGTGCCAGCAGTTTCCAGGGGCGTGGAAGCAATCAGCCCCAGCATTTT | CASSFQGRGSNQPQHF | TRBJ1-5 | 16 | TRBV5-6 | - | -
TGCGCCAGCCGACAGGGGCAGAAACTGTTTTTT | CASRQGQKLFF | TRBJ1-4 | 11 | TRBV5-1 | few | TRBD1
TGTGCCTGGAGTGTACGTCCGGGACTAGCGGGGGCCTTCCAAGAGACCCAGTACTTC | CAWSVRPGLAGAFQETQYF | TRBJ2-5 | 19 | TRBV30 | - | TRBD2
TGCGCCAGCAGCTTGGGCCTTAGCGGGGTTTCAGAGACCCAGTACTTC | CASSLGLSGVSETQYF | TRBJ2-5 | 16 | TRBV5-1 | - | TRBD2
TGTGCCAGCGGAAACACAGGGGTTAGGCGCGAAAAACTGTTTTTT | CASGNTGVRREKLFF | TRBJ1-4 | 15 | TRBV2 | - | TRBD1
TGTGCCAGCAGACTCCGGGACAGGGGGCTTGTGGAAGCTTTCTTT | CASRLRDRGLVEAFF | TRBJ1-1 | 15 | TRBV6-5 | - | TRBD1
TGTGCCAGCAGCTTAAGTAGGGGTCCGTACTCTGGAAACACCATATATTTT | CASSLSRGPYSGNTIYF | TRBJ1-3 | 17 | TRBV7-6 | once | -
TGTGCCAGCAGTTACGGGGACAGGGGGATAACTGAAGCTTTCTTT | CASSYGDRGITEAFF | TRBJ1-1 | 15 | TRBV6-5 | - | TRBD1
TGTGCCAGCAGTCCTCCGGCAGGGGTTGACGCTAACTATGGCTACACCTTC | CASSPPAGVDANYGYTF | TRBJ1-2 | 17 | TRBV28 | - | -
TGTGCCAGCTCACCAATGGGGGGGGGACAGCCCCAGCATTTT | CASSPMGGGQPQHF | TRBJ1-5 | 14 | TRBV18 | - | -
TGCGCCAGCAGCCAGACACAGGCTGCGGTAGGTCAGCCCCAGCATTTT | CASSQTQAAVGQPQHF | TRBJ1-5 | 16 | TRBV4-1 | - | -
TGTGCCAGCAGCAACGACAGGGGACGTACCTACGAGCAGTACTTC | CASSNDRGRTYEQYF | TRBJ2-7 | 15 | TRBV5-5 | - | TRBD1
TGTGCCAGCAGCTTAGTCGGGGGAAAGAACACTGAAGCTTTCTTT | CASSLVGGKNTEAFF | TRBJ1-1 | 15 | TRBV7-2 | - | -
TGTGCCAGCAGCACCCGGGATACGCAGTATTTT | CASSTRDTQYF | TRBJ2-3 | 11 | TRBV28 | once | -
TGTGCCAGCAGCGACGATCTCAAAGGGGGGGATGGCTACACCTTC | CASSDDLKGGDGYTF | TRBJ1-2 | 15 | TRBV9 | once | -
TGTGCCAGCAGTTACGCGGGAGGGTTCACCGGGGAGCTGTTTTTT | CASSYAGGFTGELFF | TRBJ2-2 | 15 | TRBV6-6 | - | TRBD2
TGTGCCAGCAGCGTAGGAGCCGCGGGAGGGCCCTTATACAATGAGCAGTTCTTC | CASSVGAAGGPLYNEQFF | TRBJ2-1 | 18 | TRBV9 | - | TRBD2
TGCGCCAGCAGCCCTACTACAGGGGGCAATCAGCCCCAGCATTTT | CASSPTTGGNQPQHF | TRBJ1-5 | 15 | TRBV5-1 | - | TRBD1
TGTGCCAGCAAGCGGGGCGGCACAGATACGCAGTATTTT | CASKRGGTDTQYF | TRBJ2-3 | 13 | TRBV19 | once | TRBD2
TGTGCCTGCGTACAGGGCCCTTACCCCTCCTGGGACTACACCTTC | CACVQGPYPSWDYTF | TRBJ1-2 | 15 | TRBV30 | - | -
TGTGCCATCAGGTCCAGCGGGGGGGAAGGCGAGCAGTACTTC | CAIRSSGGEGEQYF | TRBJ2-7 | 14 | TRBV10-3 | - | TRBD2
TGTGCCAGCAGCGGGGGTGTGAGCACTGAAGCTTTCTTT | CASSGGVSTEAFF | TRBJ1-1 | 13 | TRBV6-6 | - | -
TGTGCCAGCAGCGTAGAGGAGGGGAACTACAATGAGCAGTTCTTC | CASSVEEGNYNEQFF | TRBJ2-1 | 15 | TRBV9 | - | -
TGCGCCAGCAGCCTGACTAGCCACACAGATACGCAGTATTTT | CASSLTSHTDTQYF | TRBJ2-3 | 14 | TRBV10-2 | - | TRBD2
TGTGCCAGCAGCTTAGTTTCATCTGGGCAGGGGGATGAATCGCCCCTCCACTTT | CASSLVSSGQGDESPLHF | TRBJ1-6 | 18 | TRBV7-9 | - | TRBD1
TGTGCCTGGAGCCCACTGAGAGAGACCCAGTACTTC | CAWSPLRETQYF | TRBJ2-5 | 12 | TRBV30 | - | -
TGCGCCGCTAGCGGAGTCACAGATACGCAGTATTTT | CAASGVTDTQYF | TRBJ2-3 | 12 | TRBV10-1 | - | TRBD2